This is a list of T cell receptor beta chains from one sample in a study of blood T cell repertoires in COVID-19. Sequenced by immunoSEQ multiplex PCR; TCRdb stores in-frame clones only, minus some. The data hold around 400,000 clones, with roughly 91% observed a single time. Sequenced: PBMCs or T cells enriched from blood (not recorded which). The receptors derive from a woman aged 25 to 45 who had recovered from COVID-19. The CDR3 runs from the conserved cysteine through the conserved F or W. The D gene is left open where the match is weak. The size field is filled for only some rows; it gives once, few, many or a size class.

J,size,D,length,V,CDR3,DNA
TRBJ2-5,NA,TRBD1,14,TRBV10-3,CAIKETGGSETQYF,TGTGCCATCAAAGAGACAGGGGGCTCGGAGACCCAGTACTTC
TRBJ1-4,NA,NA,11,TRBV29-1,CSVRNYEKLFF,TGCAGCGTTCGCAACTATGAAAAACTGTTTTTT
TRBJ1-4,NA,NA,15,TRBV7-8,CASSLGRGGKEKLFF,TGTGCCAGCAGCTTAGGCAGGGGTGGGAAGGAAAAACTGTTTTTT
TRBJ1-1,NA,NA,14,TRBV6-4,CASSDGQGGTEAFF,TGTGCCAGCAGTGACGGGCAGGGCGGCACTGAAGCTTTCTTT
TRBJ1-2,few,TRBD1,14,TRBV10-3,CATRQTGDNYGYTF,TGTGCCACCCGACAGACAGGGGACAACTATGGCTACACCTTC
TRBJ1-2,NA,NA,14,TRBV7-2,CASSPGELAYGYTF,TGTGCCAGCAGCCCCGGGGAGTTGGCATATGGCTACACCTTC
TRBJ1-1,NA,NA,15,TRBV18,CASSPTGHMNTEAFF,TGTGCCAGCTCACCAACGGGACACATGAACACTGAAGCTTTCTTT
TRBJ1-2,NA,TRBD1,17,TRBV4-1,CASTSAEGANLGYGYTF,TGCGCCAGCACCTCAGCGGAGGGGGCAAATCTGGGCTATGGCTACACCTTC
TRBJ1-2,NA,NA,12,TRBV29-1,CSVGGGVAGYTF,TGCAGCGTTGGTGGGGGCGTGGCTGGCTACACCTTC
TRBJ1-6,NA,NA,14,TRBV30,CAWSREAYNSPLHF,TGTGCCTGGAGTCGGGAAGCATATAATTCACCCCTCCACTTT
TRBJ2-1,NA,NA,12,TRBV28,CASSLYTGGQFF,TGTGCCAGCAGTTTATACACCGGGGGGCAGTTCTTC
TRBJ1-1,NA,TRBD1,14,TRBV6-5,CASTHTGADTEAFF,TGTGCCAGCACACATACAGGGGCGGACACTGAAGCTTTCTTT
TRBJ1-1,NA,NA,15,TRBV5-6,CASSSMGQGGTEAFF,TGTGCCAGCAGCTCGATGGGGCAGGGTGGCACTGAAGCTTTCTTT
TRBJ2-1,NA,NA,16,TRBV30,CAWSVLRGSYGTEQFF,TGTGCCTGGAGTGTACTTCGGGGGTCCTATGGGACGGAGCAGTTCTTC
TRBJ2-7,NA,NA,10,TRBV7-9,CASDRGEQYF,TGTGCCAGCGATCGCGGGGAGCAGTACTTC
TRBJ2-2,NA,NA,18,TRBV4-2,CASSQDNGGHDLFGELFF,TGTGCCAGCAGCCAAGATAACGGGGGGCATGATCTTTTCGGGGAGCTGTTTTTT
TRBJ2-3,NA,NA,15,TRBV12-5,CASGFTGDAAGTQYF,TGTGCTAGTGGTTTTACCGGGGACGCAGCGGGTACGCAGTATTTT
TRBJ2-7,NA,NA,13,TRBV5-5,CASSLTSSYEQYF,TGTGCCAGCAGCTTAACTTCGTCCTACGAGCAGTACTTC
TRBJ2-7,NA,NA,13,TRBV7-9,CASSSGQPGEQYF,TGTGCCAGCAGCTCAGGACAACCCGGGGAGCAGTACTTC
TRBJ2-3,NA,TRBD2,19,TRBV11-2,CASSFQGELAGFKSDTQYF,TGTGCCAGCAGCTTTCAGGGGGAACTAGCGGGCTTTAAGTCAGATACGCAGTATTTT
TRBJ1-1,NA,TRBD1,15,TRBV27,CASSPRDRLGVSSFF,TGTGCCAGCAGTCCCCGGGACAGGCTAGGTGTCTCGTCTTTCTTT
TRBJ1-3,NA,TRBD1,15,TRBV30,CAWPTTGGYGNTIYF,TGTGCCTGGCCCACTACAGGGGGCTATGGAAACACCATATATTTT
TRBJ2-2,once,NA,14,TRBV3-1/TRBV3-2,CASSHSGEAGELFF,TGTGCCAGCAGCCATTCGGGGGAGGCCGGGGAGCTGTTTTTT
TRBJ1-5,NA,TRBD1,17,TRBV5-8,CASSLGRAGGATQPQHF,TGTGCCAGCAGCTTGGGTCGGGCAGGGGGCGCGACCCAGCCCCAGCATTTT
TRBJ1-2,NA,TRBD1,12,TRBV29-1,CSDRTGATGYTF,TGCAGCGACCGGACAGGGGCTACTGGCTACACCTTC
TRBJ2-3,once,TRBD1,14,TRBV19,CASSIGTGADTQYF,TGTGCCAGTAGTATTGGGACAGGGGCTGATACGCAGTATTTT
TRBJ2-3,NA,TRBD2,14,TRBV11-2,CASSLVPRGGTQYF,TGTGCCAGCAGCTTAGTGCCCCGCGGGGGTACGCAGTATTTT
TRBJ1-5,few,NA,13,TRBV6-5,CASSQTQGQPQHF,TGTGCCAGCAGCCAAACTCAGGGACAGCCCCAGCATTTT
TRBJ2-2,NA,NA,15,TRBV2,CASSEGAGRTGELFF,TGTGCCAGCAGTGAAGGGGCAGGGAGGACCGGGGAGCTGTTTTTT
TRBJ2-7,NA,TRBD2,14,TRBV29-1,CSAEGLAGDYEQYF,TGCAGCGCCGAGGGACTAGCGGGGGATTACGAGCAGTACTTC
TRBJ1-1,NA,TRBD1,16,TRBV18,CASSLGQGAANTEAFF,TGTGCCAGCTCACTGGGACAGGGCGCCGCGAACACTGAAGCTTTCTTT
TRBJ1-1,NA,NA,13,TRBV15,CATSITRVQGAFF,TGTGCCACCAGCATTACTCGCGTGCAGGGAGCTTTCTTT
TRBJ1-4,NA,NA,14,TRBV24-1,CATIPGWVGEKLFF,TGTGCCACCATACCAGGGTGGGTCGGGGAAAAACTGTTTTTT
TRBJ2-3,NA,NA,16,TRBV10-3,CAISELTSEGADTQYF,TGTGCCATCAGTGAGCTAACTAGCGAGGGGGCAGATACGCAGTATTTT
TRBJ2-5,NA,TRBD1,15,TRBV28,CASSLTGVYQETQYF,TGTGCCAGCAGTTTGACAGGGGTGTACCAAGAGACCCAGTACTTC
TRBJ1-3,NA,TRBD1,17,TRBV2,CASSGRDSRFSGNTIYF,TGTGCCAGCAGTGGACGGGACAGCCGATTCTCTGGAAACACCATATATTTT
TRBJ2-5,NA,NA,13,TRBV12-3/TRBV12-4,CASSLNYGETQYF,TGTGCCAGCAGTTTAAACTATGGAGAGACCCAGTACTTC
TRBJ1-1,NA,NA,15,TRBV15,CATSMSPTGNTEAFF,TGTGCCACCAGCATGTCGCCGACAGGGAACACTGAAGCTTTCTTT
TRBJ1-2,NA,TRBD1,17,TRBV19,CASSTSTGGAANYGYTF,TGTGCCAGTAGTACCTCCACAGGGGGCGCCGCTAACTATGGCTACACCTTC
TRBJ2-2,NA,TRBD2,15,TRBV2,CASRGPGLAVGELFF,TGTGCCAGCAGGGGCCCGGGACTAGCGGTCGGGGAGCTGTTTTTT
TRBJ1-2,few,TRBD1,15,TRBV6-4,CASKEGTGSGYGYTF,TGTGCCAGCAAGGAAGGGACAGGCTCAGGGTATGGCTACACCTTC
TRBJ1-5,NA,NA,16,TRBV6-1,CASSELRILSNQPQHF,TGTGCCAGCAGTGAACTACGTATACTTAGCAATCAGCCCCAGCATTTT
TRBJ1-4,NA,TRBD1,17,TRBV6-6,CASSGSGQSLSNEKLFF,TGTGCCAGCAGTGGATCGGGACAGAGTCTTTCTAATGAAAAACTGTTTTTT
TRBJ1-3,NA,NA,16,TRBV7-6,CASSLGTASSGNTIYF,TGTGCCAGCAGCTTAGGGACAGCGAGCTCTGGAAACACCATATATTTT
TRBJ2-3,NA,TRBD2,18,TRBV3-1/TRBV3-2,CASSQFSSGRTSTDTQYF,TGTGCCAGCAGCCAATTTTCTAGCGGGAGGACAAGCACAGATACGCAGTATTTT
TRBJ2-3,NA,NA,16,TRBV19,CASSPLGGIVTDTQYF,TGTGCCAGTAGTCCCCTTGGGGGGATCGTTACAGATACGCAGTATTTT
TRBJ2-2,NA,TRBD2,15,TRBV7-6,CASSRPGGDTGELFF,TGTGCCAGCAGCCGACCGGGGGGGGACACCGGGGAGCTGTTTTTT
TRBJ1-5,NA,NA,15,TRBV4-3,CASSQDWGGPRPQHF,TGCGCCAGCAGCCAGGATTGGGGAGGGCCACGGCCCCAGCATTTT
TRBJ2-7,NA,TRBD1,14,TRBV6-5,CASSRTGGAYEQYF,TGTGCCAGCAGTCGGACAGGGGGTGCCTACGAGCAGTACTTC
TRBJ2-3,NA,NA,12,TRBV6-5,CASSRRGDTQYF,TGTGCCAGCAGTCGGAGGGGAGATACGCAGTATTTT